This TCR beta chain was captured in a study of T cells expressing NK-cell markers. TCRdb re-called the 5' RACE reads, yielding one record per CDR3 amino acid sequence without DNA. The sample spans hundreds of thousands of distinct CDR3 sequences; the ten largest clones claim roughly 4.2%. The CDR3 consists of 13 residues. The germline V gene has CDR1 SGHRS and CDR2 YFSETQ. V gene TRBV5-1 combines with J gene TRBJ1-1. The sequencing sample was made of blood T cells: a sorted CD56 or NKG2C T cell subset, CD4+ or CD8+ T cells, or bulk PBMC T cells (not recorded which). The TCR comes from a woman between 18 and 70 years old in good health. This chain's CDR3 is CASSRILNTEAFF.